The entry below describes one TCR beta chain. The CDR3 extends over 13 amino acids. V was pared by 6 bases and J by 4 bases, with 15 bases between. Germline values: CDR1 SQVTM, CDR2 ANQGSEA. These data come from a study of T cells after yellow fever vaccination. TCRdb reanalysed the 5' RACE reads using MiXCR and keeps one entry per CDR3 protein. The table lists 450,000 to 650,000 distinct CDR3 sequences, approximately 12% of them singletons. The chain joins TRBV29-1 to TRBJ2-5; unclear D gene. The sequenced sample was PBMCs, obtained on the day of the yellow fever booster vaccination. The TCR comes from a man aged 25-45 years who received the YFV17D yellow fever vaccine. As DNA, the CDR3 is TGCAGCGTCGACGCCGGAGAAAGAGAGACCCAGTACTTC. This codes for CSVDAGERETQYF.